What follows are 9 T cell receptor beta chains derived from one specimen sequenced in a study of cytomegalovirus exposure and HLA in healthy donors. TCRdb keeps only in-frame clones here, not all; method: immunoSEQ multiplex PCR. The data contain fewer than 90,000 clones, 96% of them seen just once; the ten biggest clones take up 1.5% to 2%. Source material: PBMCs. The source is a man between 18 and 35 years old in good health and CMV-seropositive.

The chain couples TRBV25-1 to TRBJ2-5; TRBD1 aligns across 8 bases. In germline, CDR1 is MGHDK, CDR2 SYGVNS. This CDR3 comprises 15 residues. Unmatched junction bases numbered 7, after V lost 3 bases and J lost 4 bases. In nucleotides, the CDR3 is TGTGCCAGCAGTGAGGACAGGGCGGTCGGAGAGACCCAGTACTTC. It specifies CASSEDRAVGETQYF. Complete variable domain (other parts from reference TRBV25-1 and TRBJ2-5): EADIYQTPRYLVIGTGKKITLECSQTMGHDKMYWYQQDPGMELHLIHYSYGVNSTEKGDLSSESTVSRIRTEHFPLTLESARPSHTSQYLCASSEDRAVGETQYFGPGTRLLVL.

This sequence joins TRBV6-5 and TRBJ2-3; the D gene is possibly TRBD2 (6 bases). The V gene lost 5 bases and the J gene lost 6 bases, with 12 bases spanning the gap. The CDR3 loop spans 13 amino acids. Germline V gene data show CDR1 as MNHEY and CDR2 as SVGAGI. The CDR3 reads CASSPGGVDTQYF. CDR3 DNA: TGTGCCAGCAGTCCCGGGGGAGTGGATACGCAGTATTTT.

The chain employs TRBV19 and TRBJ2-2; 11 bases map to TRBD2. V was clipped by 1 base and J by 2 bases; unmatched bases: 3. CDR3 length equals 17 residues. CDR1 and CDR2 (germline): LNHDA, SQIVND (reference sequence). Here the CDR3 reads CASSIGGLADNTGELFF. CDR3 in DNA: TGTGCCAGTAGTATAGGGGGACTAGCGGATAACACCGGGGAGCTGTTTTTT.

The chain carries TRBV28 and TRBJ2-7; possible D gene TRBD2, 5 bases. In germline, CDR1 is MDHEN, CDR2 SYDVKM. V was pared by 5 bases and J by 2 bases, with 19 bases between. The CDR3 runs to 16 residues. CDR3 sequence: CASSPTPWGAAYEQYF. The CDR3 DNA reads TGTGCCAGCAGTCCCACCCCTTGGGGAGCTGCCTACGAGCAGTACTTC. Variable domain in full (rest from reference TRBV28 and TRBJ2-7): DVKVTQSSRYLVKRTGEKVFLECVQDMDHENMFWYRQDPGLGLRLIYFSYDVKMKEKGDIPEGYSVSREKKERFSLILESASTNQTSMYLCASSPTPWGAAYEQYFGPGTRLTVT.

The chain links TRBV18 to TRBJ2-3; D unresolved. The CDR3 consists of 13 residues. Germline CDR1 reads KGHSH; CDR2 reads LQKENI. Trimming stripped 0 bases from V and 6 bases from J, with 7 bases between. CDR3 sequence: CASSPPSFDTQYF. The CDR3 DNA sequence: TGTGCCAGCTCACCACCGTCGTTTGATACGCAGTATTTT.

This clone came up once. The chain links TRBV19 to TRBJ2-7; perhaps TRBD2 as D (6 bases). This CDR3 is built from 12 residues. V lost 5 bases to trimming and J lost 5 bases, with 10 bases between them. CDR1 LNHDA and CDR2 SQIVND come from the germline V gene (reference sequence). Here the CDR3 reads CASSATGDEQYF. The CDR3 DNA is TGTGCCAGTAGTGCCACGGGGGACGAGCAGTACTTC.

This chain uses TRBV9 with TRBJ2-7; TRBD2 agrees at 10 bases. This CDR3 region has 14 residues. Germline lookup yields CDR1 SGDLS and CDR2 YYNGEE. V shed 6 bases, J shed 4 bases, and the junction held 7 bases outside the gene matches. The chain's CDR3 is CASTLGTSDYEQYF. CDR3 coding DNA: TGTGCCAGCACCCTTGGGACTAGCGATTACGAGCAGTACTTC.

V is TRBV28 and J is TRBJ2-1, with 7 bases aligning to TRBD2. Germline V gene data show CDR1 as MDHEN and CDR2 as SYDVKM. The CDR3 runs 18 residues. The J segment lost 4 bases and the V segment lost 5 bases, leaving 17 bases of the junction unmatched. CDR3 in amino acids: CASSPNYLTSADYNEQFF. CDR3 coding DNA: TGTGCCAGCAGTCCTAACTACCTCACTAGCGCCGATTACAATGAGCAGTTCTTC.

The rearrangement joins TRBV7-2 to TRBJ1-2, with D maybe TRBD1 (5 bases). The CDR3 runs to 17 residues. CDR1 and CDR2 (germline): SGHTA, FQGNSA. V was trimmed by 0 bases and J by 7 bases, leaving 21 bases between them. DNA of the CDR3: TGTGCCAGCAGCTTAGCGCCTGCAAGGGGAGGGCCTGCTGGCTACACCTTC. As protein: CASSLAPARGGPAGYTF.